The sequence of this TCR beta chain was determined in a study of blood T cell repertoires in COVID-19. Study-wide background: From the United States, Italy and Spain came samples of acute and convalescent COVID-19.

CDR1 is WSHSY and CDR2 is SAAADI in the germline V gene. Germline trimming cut 6 bases from V and 0 bases from J; bases unmatched to any gene: 2. CDR3 length equals 14 residues. The table came from immunoSEQ multiplex PCR; TCRdb's copy has only in-frame clones and leaves some out. The table shows 160,000 or so clones, with over 75% occurring only once. The rearrangement links TRBV10-2 to TRBJ2-1; TRBD2 matches at 7 bases. The sample was peripheral blood. The receptor's source is a human donor in a cohort sampled during active COVID-19. The CDR3 is CASSTSASYNEQFF. The CDR3 region has the DNA TGCGCCAGCAGCACTAGCGCCTCCTACAATGAGCAGTTCTTC.